This T cell receptor (beta chain) was observed in a study of cytomegalovirus exposure and HLA in healthy donors. The PCR ran on 60 Vbeta and 13 Jbeta primers. Generated by immunoSEQ multiplex PCR, the TCRdb table keeps only in-frame clones and is missing some. The table has some 150,000 clones, about 80% seen once. Details on this clone: Its antigen is undetermined.

Study outcomes and limitations: Upon later analysis, TCR association rates were observed to vary by HLA locus, being highest for DRB1 and lowest for HLA-C.

The germline V gene has CDR1 MNHNS and CDR2 SASEGT. The ends were cut back, 4 bases at V and 7 bases at J, with 13 bases in the middle. This CDR3 spans 13 amino acids. The V gene is TRBV6-1, the J gene TRBJ1-2, with a possible D match to TRBD1 (6 bases). The TCR originated in a male donor in good health and CMV-seronegative. Material for sequencing was PBMCs. The CDR3 DNA is TGTGCCAGCAGTGTAGAGGACAGCCTTGGCTACACCTTC. This codes for CASSVEDSLGYTF.